Listed below are T cell receptor beta chains from one sample, sequenced in a study of CD8+ T cells in alopecia areata. Only in-frame clones appear in the TCRdb table, and some are missing; sequencing was by immunoSEQ multiplex PCR. This table has 150,000 to 200,000 clones, about half appearing once. Sequences were derived from CD8+ T cells sorted from blood, sampled around week 53, from a patient treated with tofacitinib. The receptors were gathered from a human donor with alopecia areata. CDR3s include the opening cysteine and the closing phenylalanine or tryptophan. Fields, in order: D gene, V gene, J gene, clone size, CDR3 DNA, CDR3 protein. A D gene is named only where the DNA matches it firmly. Clone size appears in some rows only: once, few, many, or a class for an expanded clone.

d_call: TRBD1; v_call: TRBV7-9; j_call: TRBJ2-6; clone_size: NA; cdr3_nt: TGTGCCAGCAGCACGCGACAGGGCTCTGGGGCCAACGTCCTGACTTTC; cdr3_aa: CASSTRQGSGANVLTF
d_call: NA; v_call: TRBV7-9; j_call: TRBJ2-7; clone_size: few; cdr3_nt: TGTGCCACCGAGGTCCTCCCCAGGGGATCCTACGAGCAGTACTTC; cdr3_aa: CATEVLPRGSYEQYF
d_call: NA; v_call: TRBV6-5; j_call: TRBJ2-5; clone_size: NA; cdr3_nt: TGTGCCAGCGGCGGCGGGGAAGAGACCCAGTACTTC; cdr3_aa: CASGGGEETQYF
d_call: NA; v_call: TRBV7-2; j_call: TRBJ2-2; clone_size: NA; cdr3_nt: TGTGCCAGCAGCGCTCTTAGGCCCGGGGAGCTGTTTTTT; cdr3_aa: CASSALRPGELFF
d_call: NA; v_call: TRBV27; j_call: TRBJ2-1; clone_size: few; cdr3_nt: TGTGCCAGCAGTTTTTCTGGACAGACATACAATGAGCAGTTCTTC; cdr3_aa: CASSFSGQTYNEQFF
d_call: TRBD1; v_call: TRBV29-1; j_call: TRBJ1-1; clone_size: NA; cdr3_nt: TGCAGCGCCTCTCCGGGACAGGGGCGGACTGAAGCTTTCTTT; cdr3_aa: CSASPGQGRTEAFF
d_call: NA; v_call: TRBV4-1; j_call: TRBJ2-3; clone_size: NA; cdr3_nt: TGCGCCAGCAGCCAAGTGACCTACACAGATACGCAGTATTTT; cdr3_aa: CASSQVTYTDTQYF
d_call: TRBD1; v_call: TRBV9; j_call: TRBJ1-2; clone_size: NA; cdr3_nt: TGTGCCAGCAGCGTAAGGGAGGGACAGAATGGCTACACCTTC; cdr3_aa: CASSVREGQNGYTF
d_call: TRBD1; v_call: TRBV7-9; j_call: TRBJ1-1; clone_size: NA; cdr3_nt: TGTGCCAGCAGCATACAGGGGCAGAACACTGAAGCTTTCTTT; cdr3_aa: CASSIQGQNTEAFF
d_call: NA; v_call: TRBV25-1; j_call: TRBJ1-1; clone_size: NA; cdr3_nt: TGTGCCAGCAGTGTCGTCGGGAACACTGAAGCTTTCTTT; cdr3_aa: CASSVVGNTEAFF
d_call: TRBD1; v_call: TRBV27; j_call: TRBJ2-1; clone_size: NA; cdr3_nt: TGTGCCAGCAAGTCAAGGGACAGCTACAATGAGCAGTTCTTC; cdr3_aa: CASKSRDSYNEQFF
d_call: NA; v_call: TRBV4-1; j_call: TRBJ1-6; clone_size: NA; cdr3_nt: TGCGCCAGCAGCCAAGATCCAGAGACGCACCACCACTTT; cdr3_aa: CASSQDPETHHHF
d_call: NA; v_call: TRBV4-2; j_call: TRBJ1-2; clone_size: few; cdr3_nt: TGTGCCAGCAGCCAAGTCGTACGGGGAACTAACTATGGCTACACCTTC; cdr3_aa: CASSQVVRGTNYGYTF
d_call: NA; v_call: TRBV6-5; j_call: TRBJ2-1; clone_size: NA; cdr3_nt: TGTGCCAGCAGTACCCTCGGGGCCTCGTGGGATGAGCAGTTCTTC; cdr3_aa: CASSTLGASWDEQFF
d_call: NA; v_call: TRBV29-1; j_call: TRBJ2-1; clone_size: few; cdr3_nt: TGCAGCGTTGATTACTACAATGAGCAGTTCTTC; cdr3_aa: CSVDYYNEQFF
d_call: TRBD2; v_call: TRBV7-9; j_call: TRBJ2-5; clone_size: NA; cdr3_nt: TGTGCCAGCAGCCCCATCCGGGGGGAAGAGACCCAGTACTTC; cdr3_aa: CASSPIRGEETQYF
d_call: NA; v_call: TRBV5-6; j_call: TRBJ2-2; clone_size: NA; cdr3_nt: TGTGCCAGCACCTCATCCATGGGGCCGCGGCCCGGGGAGCTGTTTTTT; cdr3_aa: CASTSSMGPRPGELFF
d_call: TRBD1; v_call: TRBV13; j_call: TRBJ2-5; clone_size: NA; cdr3_nt: TGTGCCAGCAGCTTGGACAGGGAAGAGACCCAGTACTTC; cdr3_aa: CASSLDREETQYF
d_call: NA; v_call: TRBV11-2; j_call: TRBJ2-7; clone_size: NA; cdr3_nt: TGTGCCAGCAGCTTACTGGGGTACTCCTACGAGCAGTACTTC; cdr3_aa: CASSLLGYSYEQYF
d_call: NA; v_call: TRBV2; j_call: TRBJ2-3; clone_size: few; cdr3_nt: TGTGCCAGCAGTTTTCCGGAGGATAGCACAGATACGCAGTATTTT; cdr3_aa: CASSFPEDSTDTQYF
d_call: NA; v_call: TRBV29-1; j_call: TRBJ1-2; clone_size: NA; cdr3_nt: TGCAGCGTTATCGAACAGGAGAACTATGGCTACACCTTC; cdr3_aa: CSVIEQENYGYTF
d_call: TRBD1; v_call: TRBV27; j_call: TRBJ2-7; clone_size: NA; cdr3_nt: TGTGCCAGCAGTTTACGGACAGGGTTAAACGAGCAGTACTTC; cdr3_aa: CASSLRTGLNEQYF
d_call: TRBD1; v_call: TRBV30; j_call: TRBJ1-5; clone_size: few; cdr3_nt: TGTGCCTGCCAACGGACAGGGCGTAATCAGCCCCAGCATTTT; cdr3_aa: CACQRTGRNQPQHF